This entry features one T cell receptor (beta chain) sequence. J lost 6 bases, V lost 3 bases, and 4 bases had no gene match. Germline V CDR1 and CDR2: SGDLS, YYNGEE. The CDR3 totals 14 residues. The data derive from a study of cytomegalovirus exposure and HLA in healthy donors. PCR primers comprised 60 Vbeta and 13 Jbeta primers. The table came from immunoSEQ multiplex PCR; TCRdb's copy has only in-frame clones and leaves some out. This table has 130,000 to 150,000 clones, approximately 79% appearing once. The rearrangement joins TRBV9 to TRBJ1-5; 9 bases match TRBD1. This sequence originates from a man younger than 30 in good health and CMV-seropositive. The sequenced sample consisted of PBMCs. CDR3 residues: CASSAGQGSQPQHF. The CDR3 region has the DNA TGTGCCAGCAGCGCGGGACAGGGCAGTCAGCCCCAGCATTTT.